A single sample is the source of the 26 T cell receptor beta chains below, sequenced in a study of CD8+CD57+ T cells in acquired aplastic anemia. Individuals selected for sequencing had exhibited CD8+CD57+ cell expansion on flow cytometry. According to the study, genomic DNA was the template for TCR beta VDJ and CDR3 profiling. TCRdb reanalysed the reads using MiXCR and keeps one entry per CDR3 protein. The repertoire holds approximately 150,000 distinct CDR3 sequences, about half seen once, with 3% to 4% in the top ten. Sequenced input: sorted CD4+, CD8+, or CD8+CD57+ T cells (not recorded which) from PBMCs. These receptors were collected from a human donor with aplastic anemia.

At least ten counts were recorded for this clonotype. J is TRBJ1-1 and V is TRBV7-2; TRBD1 matches 7 bases. The ends lost 5 bases at V and 5 bases at J; junction bases unmatched: 8. Germline CDR1 is SGHTA and CDR2 is FQGNSA. The CDR3 totals 14 residues. This chain's CDR3 is CASSPRQGGTEAFF. The CDR3 DNA reads TGTGCCAGCAGCCCGCGACAGGGAGGGACTGAAGCTTTCTTT.

This clonotype was found once. This chain uses TRBV19 with TRBJ1-4; D is unresolved. Germline V lookup: CDR1 LNHDA, CDR2 SQIVND (reference sequence). The CDR3 has 18 residues. The V end was cut by 0 bases, the J end by 4 bases, with 18 bases between. CDR3 protein: CASSIDGPSRSVNEKLFF. The CDR3 DNA sequence: TGTGCCAGTAGTATAGACGGCCCATCTAGAAGCGTTAATGAAAAACTGTTTTTT.

This clonotype was picked up many times. This sequence joins TRBV20-1 and TRBJ2-5; no reliable D call. Trimming shortened V by 0 bases and J by 2 bases, and 13 bases separated the two germline ends. Germline values: CDR1 DFQATT, CDR2 SNEGSKA (reference sequence). This CDR3 is 15 amino acids long. CDR3: CSARDTGLTQETQYF. CDR3 DNA: TGCAGTGCTAGAGATACGGGTTTAACTCAAGAGACCCAGTACTTC.

This clonotype was counted at least ten times. The chain employs TRBV20-1 and TRBJ2-5; D gene ambiguous. The germline V and J ends were trimmed by 6 bases and 2 bases, with 19 bases remaining between them. Germline V gives CDR1 DFQATT, CDR2 SNEGSKA (reference sequence). The CDR3 is made up of 15 amino acids. CDR3 bases: TGCAGTGCGCTTAATTTCCGGGTCCTACAAGAGACCCAGTACTTC. Translating it yields CSALNFRVLQETQYF.

This clonotype was counted between two and nine times. This may be a read error: a much more frequent sequence differs by one nucleotide. The V gene is TRBV11-3, the J gene TRBJ2-2, with D possibly matching TRBD1 (5 bases). The germline V gene encodes CDR1 SGHNT and CDR2 YENEEA. The CDR3 loop spans 15 amino acids. CDR3 sequence reads: CACSIQGSNTGELFF. CDR3 nucleotides: TGCGCCTGCAGCATTCAGGGTTCAAACACCGGGGAGCTGTTTTTT.

In DNA, the CDR3 is TGCAGCGTAGGCTCGGCGGGGGGCGATGGCTACACCTTC. Amino acid sequence: CSVGSAGGDGYTF. This chain uses TRBV29-1 with TRBJ1-2, with a possible D match to TRBD1 (6 bases). The CDR3 covers 13 residues. Per germline, CDR1 SQVTM and CDR2 ANQGSEA. V shed 6 bases and J shed 6 bases, with 17 bases lying between them. Full variable domain (outside the CDR3, taken from reference TRBV29-1 and TRBJ1-2): SAVISQKPSRDICQRGTSLTIQCQVDSQVTMMFWYRQQPGQSLTLIATANQGSEATYESGFVIDKFPISRPNLTFSTLTVSNMSPEDSSIYLCSVGSAGGDGYTFGSGTRLTVV.

This clonotype was seen ten or more times. The V and J genes are TRBV20-1 and TRBJ1-6; 9 bases are a match to TRBD1. Losses at the gene ends were 4 bases for V and 5 bases for J; bases not matched to a gene: 3. From germline, CDR1 is DFQATT and CDR2 SNEGSKA (reference sequence). This CDR3 has 14 amino acids. As DNA, the CDR3 is TGCAGTGCTACGACAGGGGGACATAATTCACCCCTCCACTTT. This encodes CSATTGGHNSPLHF.

This clonotype was detected ten times or more. The chain couples TRBV6-1 to TRBJ2-3; D remains ambiguous. Looked up from germline, CDR1 is MNHNS and CDR2 is SASEGT. The CDR3 extends over 14 amino acids. V dropped 2 bases and J dropped 4 bases, with 10 bases sitting between them. The CDR3 sequence: CASSEKGPPDTQYF. DNA for the CDR3: TGTGCCAGCAGTGAAAAGGGTCCCCCAGATACGCAGTATTTT.

This chain links TRBV19 with TRBJ2-5; D ambiguous. The V end was cut by 0 bases, the J end by 4 bases, with 3 bases between. Germline V gene data show CDR1 as LNHDA and CDR2 as SQIVND (reference sequence). The length of the CDR3 is 12 residues. The CDR3 bases are TGTGCCAGTAGTATAGATCGAGAGACCCAGTACTTC. Encoded protein: CASSIDRETQYF.

This chain connects TRBV20-1 to TRBJ2-7, with TRBD2 identical over 9 bases. V gave up 7 bases and J gave up 0 bases; unmatched junction bases: 4. This CDR3 region has 13 residues. Germline loops: CDR1 DFQATT, CDR2 SNEGSKA (reference sequence). The DNA of the CDR3 is TGCAGTGGGGGCGGGGGGGACTCCTACGAGCAGTACGTC. This codes for CSGGGGDSYEQYV.

This clonotype was counted between two and nine times. A read error is possible here, since a much larger clone lies one base away. CDR3 bases: TGTGCCAGCAGCCGGGACAGGGGGTCCTCCTACGAGCAGTACTTC. Protein product: CASSRDRGSSYEQYF. V usage is TRBV11-1 and J usage is TRBJ2-7; 11 bases map to TRBD1. The length of the CDR3 is 15 residues. V dropped 5 bases and J dropped 0; count of bases not matched to a gene: 3. The germline V gene has CDR1 SGHAT and CDR2 FQDESV (reference sequence).

This chain joins TRBV6-1 and TRBJ1-1, with TRBD1 matching over 9 bases. The CDR3 runs 17 residues. CDR1 and CDR2 (germline): MNHNS, SASEGT. V shed 2 bases and J 1 base; nucleotides not matched to a gene: 8. The CDR3: CASSERDRVLPNTEAFF. The CDR3 nucleotides are TGTGCCAGCAGTGAACGGGACAGGGTCCTTCCGAACACTGAAGCTTTCTTT.

This clonotype was picked up many times. The chain joins TRBV7-2 to TRBJ1-3, with D perhaps TRBD1 (5 bases). Trimming removed 3 bases at V and 2 bases at J, with 14 bases between. The CDR3 extends over 16 amino acids. CDR1 and CDR2 (germline): SGHTA, FQGNSA. CDR3 region: CASSLGQGTAGNTIYF. The CDR3 DNA reads as TGTGCCAGCAGCTTGGGCCAGGGAACGGCTGGAAACACCATATATTTT.

This chain uses TRBV29-1 with TRBJ1-2; 10 nucleotides line up with TRBD1. Per germline, CDR1 SQVTM and CDR2 ANQGSEA. This CDR3 is built from 13 residues. V was clipped by 5 bases and J by 2 bases; unmatched bases: 2. The CDR3 DNA sequence: TGCAGCGTTTGGACAGGGGGGAACTATGGCTACACCTTC. Its protein is CSVWTGGNYGYTF.

This clonotype was seen at least ten times. This chain uses TRBV6-1 with TRBJ1-1; 7 bases are a match to TRBD1. With V trimmed by 8 bases and J by 0 bases, 3 bases remained unmatched. Germline lookup yields CDR1 MNHNS and CDR2 SASEGT. The CDR3 totals 13 residues. CDR3 region: CASSGTVNTEAFF. The DNA of the CDR3 is TGTGCCAGCTCCGGGACAGTGAACACTGAAGCTTTCTTT.

The rearrangement uses TRBV2 and TRBJ2-1; tentatively, D is TRBD2 (6 bases). This CDR3 has 13 residues. Trimming took off 6 bases at V and 3 bases at J, with 9 bases between the two ends. Looked up from germline, CDR1 is SNHLY and CDR2 is FYNNEI. The CDR3 bases are TGTGCCAGCAGGGGGGGATACTACAATGAGCAGTTCTTC. Protein product: CASRGGYYNEQFF.

V is TRBV7-9 and J is TRBJ2-7; possible D gene TRBD1, 5 bases. Germline V CDR1 and CDR2: SEHNR, FQNEAQ (reference sequence). Deletions cut 4 bases from V and 3 bases from J, with 13 bases between. The CDR3 has 14 residues. The CDR3 sequence is CASSSHHQGYEQYF. In nucleotides, the CDR3 is TGTGCCAGCAGCTCCCATCATCAGGGCTACGAGCAGTACTTC.

There are a few counts of this clonotype. The rearrangement joins TRBV18 to TRBJ2-3; 7 positions agree with TRBD2. V dropped 1 base and J dropped 2; count of bases not matched to a gene: 3. The CDR3 is 15 residues long. Germline V CDR1 and CDR2: KGHSH, LQKENI. The CDR3 DNA reads as TGTGCCAGCTCACCACGCAGCGGGACCACAGATACGCAGTATTTT. Residues: CASSPRSGTTDTQYF.

The chain couples TRBV5-5 to TRBJ1-2, with D unresolved. V was clipped by 5 bases and J by 3 bases, with 8 bases between them. In germline, CDR1 is SGHKS, CDR2 YYEKEE (reference sequence). The CDR3 is 12 residues long. The DNA of the CDR3 is TGTGCCAGCAGTCCGGGGTACTATGGCTACACCTTC. It codes for CASSPGYYGYTF.

The genes are TRBV7-2 and TRBJ2-3; D is possibly TRBD2 (6 bases). Germline loops: CDR1 SGHTA, CDR2 FQGNSA. Trimming stripped 6 bases from V and 1 base from J, with 8 bases between. The CDR3 extends over 13 amino acids. This chain's CDR3 is CASSRGGTDTQYF. The CDR3 DNA is TGTGCCAGCAGTCGCGGGGGCACAGATACGCAGTATTTT.

This clonotype was seen at least ten times. The chain combines TRBV27 with TRBJ2-7; TRBD2 matches at 11 bases. The CDR3 is 16 residues long. The germline V gene encodes CDR1 MNHEY and CDR2 SMNVEV (reference sequence). Trimming at V came to 5 bases and at J to 1 base, leaving 7 bases not matched to a gene. The CDR3 region has the DNA TGTGCCAGCAGTCCCAGGACTAGCGGGCCGTCCTACGAGCAGTACTTC. It yields the protein CASSPRTSGPSYEQYF.

The chain has TRBV20-1 and TRBJ1-5; possible D gene TRBD1, 6 bases. V gave up 3 bases and J gave up 0 bases, with 9 bases separating them. Per germline, CDR1 DFQATT and CDR2 SNEGSKA (reference sequence). The CDR3 covers 14 residues. The CDR3 DNA follows: TGCAGTGCTAGTAGGGACACTAGCAATCAGCCCCAGCATTTT. Protein sequence: CSASRDTSNQPQHF.

This chain links TRBV20-1 with TRBJ2-1; D possibly corresponds to TRBD1 (5 bases). From germline, CDR1 is DFQATT and CDR2 SNEGSKA (reference sequence). The CDR3 covers 12 residues. The germline V and J ends were trimmed by 3 bases and 8 bases, with 11 bases remaining between them. The CDR3 protein is CSARAGLDEQFF. Here the CDR3 DNA reads TGCAGTGCTAGGGCAGGGCTCGATGAGCAGTTCTTC.

This clonotype was recorded at least ten times. The rearrangement links TRBV6-1 to TRBJ1-1, with unresolved D. Germline CDR1 and CDR2: MNHNS and SASEGT. The ends were cut back, 6 bases at V and 3 bases at J, with 8 bases in the middle. The CDR3 consists of 12 residues. The chain's CDR3 is CASRPPDTEAFF. The CDR3 DNA follows: TGTGCCAGCAGGCCTCCAGACACTGAAGCTTTCTTT.

This clonotype was seen many times. The J gene is TRBJ2-3, the V gene TRBV11-2; 11 bases align to TRBD2. Germline V gene lookup returns CDR1 SGHAT and CDR2 FQNNGV. CDR3 length: 17 amino acids. The V segment lost 1 base and the J segment 0 bases; nucleotides outside the gene matches: 3. The CDR3 DNA follows: TGTGCCAGCAGCTTAGGTAGCGGGGGGGCCAGCACAGATACGCAGTATTTT. This sequence encodes CASSLGSGGASTDTQYF.

V and J are TRBV5-6 and TRBJ2-7, with 8 positions matching TRBD1. The CDR3 extends over 15 amino acids. V was clipped by 0 bases and J by 3 bases; unmatched bases: 5. Germline-derived CDR1 and CDR2 are SGHDT and YYEEEE. CDR3 in amino acids: CASSLAEGQVYEQYF. For the CDR3, the DNA is TGTGCCAGCAGCTTGGCCGAGGGACAGGTCTACGAGCAGTACTTC.